This T cell receptor (beta chain) was observed in a study of blood T cell repertoires in COVID-19. Across the study: T cells, B-cell-depleted T cells, or PBMCs supplied cDNA or gDNA.

In the authors' workflow: Amplification of reference gene primers provided the estimated nucleated cell counts. The repertoire was sequenced with immunoSEQ multiplex PCR; TCRdb's copy has only in-frame clones and lacks some. That table is the source of V, J and clone size, and D and trimming were worked out from the DNA. The table records 250,000 to 350,000 clones, approximately 89% of them present only once. The CDR3 has 18 residues. CDR1 SGHNT and CDR2 YENEEA come from the germline V gene. V gave up 0 bases and J gave up 7 bases; unmatched junction bases: 14. The sequenced sample consisted of peripheral blood. The origin of this receptor is a woman between 45 and 60 years old who had recovered from COVID-19. This rearrangement joins TRBV11-3 to TRBJ2-2; 7 nucleotides align to TRBD2. DNA of the CDR3: TGTGCCAGCAGCTTAGATGGGATGCGTAGCGGGCCGCGCGGGGAGCTGTTTTTT. Its translation: CASSLDGMRSGPRGELFF.